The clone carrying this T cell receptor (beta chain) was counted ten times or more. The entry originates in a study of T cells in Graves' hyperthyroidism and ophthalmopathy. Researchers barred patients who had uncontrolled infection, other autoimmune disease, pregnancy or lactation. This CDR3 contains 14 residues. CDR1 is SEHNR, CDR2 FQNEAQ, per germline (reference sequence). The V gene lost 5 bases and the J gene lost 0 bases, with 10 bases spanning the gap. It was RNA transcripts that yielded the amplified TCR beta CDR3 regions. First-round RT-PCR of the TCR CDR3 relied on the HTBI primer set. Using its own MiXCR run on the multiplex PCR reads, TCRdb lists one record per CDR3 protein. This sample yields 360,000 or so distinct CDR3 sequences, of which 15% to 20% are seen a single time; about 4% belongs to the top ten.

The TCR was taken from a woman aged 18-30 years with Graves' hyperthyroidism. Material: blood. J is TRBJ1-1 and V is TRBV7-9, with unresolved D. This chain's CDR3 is CASSQVSMNTEAFF. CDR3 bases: TGTGCCAGCAGCCAGGTGAGCATGAACACTGAAGCTTTCTTT. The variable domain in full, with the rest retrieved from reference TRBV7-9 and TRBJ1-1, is DTGVSQNPRHKITKRGQNVTFRCDPISEHNRLYWYRQTLGQGPEFLTYFQNEAQLEKSRLLSDRFSAERPKGSFSTLEIQRTEQGDSAMYLCASSQVSMNTEAFFGQGTRLTVV.